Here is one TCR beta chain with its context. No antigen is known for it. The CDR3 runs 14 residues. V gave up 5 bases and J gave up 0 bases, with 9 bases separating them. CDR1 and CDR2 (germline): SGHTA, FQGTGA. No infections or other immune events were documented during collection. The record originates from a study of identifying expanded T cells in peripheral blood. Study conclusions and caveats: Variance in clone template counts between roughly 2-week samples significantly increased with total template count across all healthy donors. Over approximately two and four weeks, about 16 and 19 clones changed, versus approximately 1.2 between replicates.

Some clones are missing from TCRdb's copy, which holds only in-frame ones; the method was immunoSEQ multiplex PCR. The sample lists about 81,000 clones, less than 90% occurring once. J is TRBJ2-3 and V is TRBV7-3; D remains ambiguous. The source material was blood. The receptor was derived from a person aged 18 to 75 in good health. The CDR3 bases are TGTGCCAGCAGCCCGATAAGAAGCACAGATACGCAGTATTTT. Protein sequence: CASSPIRSTDTQYF.